The TCR beta chain under discussion was sequenced for a study of cytomegalovirus exposure and HLA in healthy donors (dated by TCRdb to between 2016 and 2019). A note on the overall study: An earlier analysis of a few hundred of the donors reported 276 Gb of sequence data and approximately 120 million unique TCR beta sequences obtained from approximately 180 million T cells. To study patterns of TCR occurrence, a later analysis re-analyzed previously published TCR beta repertoires from more than 550 donors and added high-resolution HLA genotyping. HLA typing covered class I and class II loci at four-digit resolution. An earlier analysis of more than 450 of the donors used high-throughput TCR beta sequencing to judge whether each TCR beta V gene segment behaved as functional or pseudogenic. Genome-wide SNP genotypes for about 60% of the roughly 700 donors were used in a later genetic analysis, which treated that subset as a discovery cohort. In the later analysis, no new phenotypic data were used to find candidate immune exposures; instead, reliance was placed on TCR beta sequences and their occurrence across donors. The study was designed to test whether signatures of past pathogen exposure could be identified by cataloging public T cell receptors. Among the roughly 410 genotyped donors, 81% belonged to the genetic ancestry cluster associated with self-reported Caucasian donors. The T cell repertoires of roughly 660 subjects were profiled by immunosequencing and related to cytomegalovirus serostatus. To predict cytomegalovirus infection status, the study brought together high-throughput TCR immunosequencing, statistical association of individual TCRs with disease status, and machine learning. Across about 380 genotyped donors of the cohort, an average of 235,054 unique TCR beta nucleotide sequences per donor were sequenced, and roughly 20% of those sequences were non-productive. The number of typed donors differed by locus: about 629-640 for A, B, C, DRB1 and DQB1; approximately 540 for DQA1; about 600 for DPA1; and roughly 490 for DPB1. Four to six DR-DQ haplotypes were handled as single units for association and clustering, since linkage in the cohort was strong. All discovery cohort repertoires had been generated using a single sequencing platform. A separate validation cohort of more than 100 different subjects was used in addition to the 666-subject first cohort. An early release that covered around 590 HLA-typed donors contained around 330 gigabases of sequencing data and tens of millions of unique TCR sequences. Donor age, sex, ethnicity and CMV serostatus were compiled alongside the repertoire data. General findings and caveats noted by the study authors: A cluster of highly shared sequence variants was judged likely to be a technical artifact of the sequencing pipeline. In a later genetic analysis, fewer N-insertions in productive TCRs were reported among donors in an Asian-associated ancestry cluster than the roughly 670-donor mean. Linkage disequilibrium might explain the correlated functional status among segregating V segments, but an unknown experimental factor could not be excluded. In a later analysis, HLA-associated TCR beta chains showed more clonal expansion and lower generation probabilities than non-associated chains that were equally common. The earlier analysis of about 600 of the donors excluded over 15 rarely observed V segments, including chromosome 9 orphons, because counts were too low. The authors suggested that the approach could potentially be generalized to other disease states and immunological phenotypes. Most TCR sequences were seen in very few donors, while some public TCRs were found in many individuals. The classifier was reported to diagnose cytomegalovirus status with high specificity and sensitivity in both the original cohort and the validation cohort. A total of 150 or so TCR beta chains were listed by the study as associated with cytomegalovirus. Some IMGT-functional V segments, including TRBV6-2 and TRBV6-3, could not be distinguished by the 87-base-pair reads and were therefore excluded. In an earlier analysis of approximately 590 of the donors, most TCR beta V segments appeared in productive rearrangements about 87% or about 30% of the time, broadly matching IMGT annotations. Only TCR beta chains were sequenced in this cohort, and the absence of alpha or paired-chain data limited detectable features. Strong co-occurrence of HLA alleles, especially DR and DQ, made assigning TCR associations to individual alleles difficult. In a later analysis, some 18,000 TCR beta sequences were associated with specific HLA alleles at a false discovery rate of 0.05. HLA typing was unavailable for some donors at each locus, so association tests used only the typed subset. A further reported finding was that TCR beta sequences accurately predicted the HLA-A and HLA-B alleles for most subjects in the first cohort. According to a later analysis, parvovirus B19, influenza, CMV and Epstein-Barr virus appeared linked to several top co-occurrence clusters. Three of the identified cytomegalovirus-associated TCR beta chains were confirmed in vitro to be specific for cytomegalovirus antigens. V-gene and J-gene trimming of TCR beta chains was associated with a missense DCLRE1C variant in a later genetic analysis, and the association was replicated in an independent cohort. The presence/absence analyses assumed that sequencing depth was roughly uniform across donors, and that assumption may not be true. According to a later analysis, most CMV-associated TCR beta chains appeared to be HLA-restricted, and the HLA associations seemed to be driven largely by CMV exposure. The only immune exposure information available for the cohort was CMV serostatus. According to a later analysis, TCR association rates differed among HLA loci, with DRB1 alleles showing the most associated TCRs and HLA-C alleles showing the fewest.

In total, about 650 healthy bone marrow donors made up the cohort. Cohort members were all nominally healthy when sampled, although unrecorded immune exposures were likely present. The donor was CMV seropositive and belonged to the group of 250 to 300 seropositive cohort members. A peripheral blood sample was provided by each donor, and peripheral blood mononuclear cells were used for TCR beta sequencing. Genomic DNA extraction from the blood cell samples was performed with the Qiagen DNeasy Blood Extraction Kit. Turning to this clone: It lacks a known antigen. No much larger clone exists at a distance of one base, and base qualities are not known.

The library was built by means of the immunoSEQ multiplex PCR assay. For the multiplex PCR, a mixture combining 60 forward primers for TCR Vbeta segments and 13 reverse primers for TCR Jbeta segments was used. The CDR3 region of rearranged TCR beta genes was amplified from genomic DNA by a multiplex PCR assay. The amplified TCR beta libraries were sequenced on the Illumina HiSeq System as 87-base-pair reads. From the authors' description of their analysis: In a later analysis, 80 million or so unique TCR beta chains were counted across the roughly 700 repertoires, and roughly 11 million of these chains were shared by at least two donors. Raw reads were error-corrected and collapsed into unique sequences by a nearest-neighbor algorithm in which closely related sequences were merged to remove PCR and sequencing errors. Alignment of CDR3 sequences to IMGT reference sequences was used to assign V, D and J gene segments. For a sequence to be retained, a match of at least six nucleotides to both a V gene segment and a J gene segment was required. A rearrangement was called productive if the CDR3 had no stop codons and remained in frame with V and J, and every other rearrangement was called non-productive. Following IMGT convention, CDR3 was defined as the stretch from the second conserved V-encoded cysteine to the conserved J-encoded phenylalanine. The earlier analysis of around 640 of the donors excluded sequences that lacked an unambiguous match to a single V gene segment. An earlier analysis of several hundred of the donors classified V segments as functional when productive rearrangements were above 56.7% and as segregating when the standard deviation between donors was above 5%. A statistical classification framework was built to diagnose cytomegalovirus status from the catalog of TCR beta chain sequences. A later analysis assigned V and J genes by comparing TCR nucleotide sequences with IMGT/GENE-DB human TR gene sequences. In a later analysis, CDR3 sequences and most-parsimonious VDJ recombination scenarios were assigned using the TCRdist pipeline. In a later analysis, each TCR beta chain was defined by its CDR3 amino acid sequence together with its V-gene family, and reads lacking a unique V-gene family were excluded. As a way to deal with suspected cross-contamination and a sequencing artifact, a later analysis dropped 500 to 700 nucleotide sequences that were highly shared and had low generation probability. In a later analysis, a clonal expansion index for each public chain was calculated from normalized within-repertoire ranks of inferred template counts. A later analysis computed generation probabilities with a VDJ recombination model fitted to out-of-frame rearrangements, and checked the results against IGoR. Hypergeometric tests were used in a later analysis to score TCR-TCR, TCR-HLA and TCR-CMV co-occurrence, with a repertoire-size bias correction applied to the TCR pairs. False discovery rates were estimated in a later analysis by permuting HLA or CMV assignments 20 times. A later analysis grouped co-occurring TCRs with DBSCAN, adding TCRdist sequence similarity when clustering within HLA-allele-positive subsets. Co-occurrence clustering excluded repertoires with fewer than 30,000 or more than 120,000 public chains, plus five with anomalous nucleotide sharing. This immuneACCESS table, as held by TCRdb, lists in-frame sequences with V and J called but not all clones. Of the missing ones, under half trace to an unresolved V gene in checked studies; the others have no known cause. V, J and clone size are those of that table, while D and trimming were read from the DNA. The sample contains about 190,000 clones, around four fifths of them found a single time. The ten largest clones capture around 9.6% of the sample.

CDR1 MGHRA and CDR2 YSYEKL are derived from the germline V gene. The cysteine opens and the phenylalanine closes a CDR3 of 16 amino acids. The sequence is cut down to CDR3 DNA, 48 bases in frame from base 1. Here V drops 1 base and J drops 3 bases, and the junction holds 6 bases not matched to any gene. The chain employs TRBV4-1 and TRBJ2-7, with 10 bases in between that match TRBD1. Sequenced input: PBMCs. This TCR derives from a woman aged 45 to 65 in good health and CMV-seropositive. At the DNA level, the sequence is TGCGCCAGCAGCCAAGGACGGGACAGGGGTTTCTACGAGCAGTACTTC. Translated, it gives CASSQGRDRGFYEQYF.